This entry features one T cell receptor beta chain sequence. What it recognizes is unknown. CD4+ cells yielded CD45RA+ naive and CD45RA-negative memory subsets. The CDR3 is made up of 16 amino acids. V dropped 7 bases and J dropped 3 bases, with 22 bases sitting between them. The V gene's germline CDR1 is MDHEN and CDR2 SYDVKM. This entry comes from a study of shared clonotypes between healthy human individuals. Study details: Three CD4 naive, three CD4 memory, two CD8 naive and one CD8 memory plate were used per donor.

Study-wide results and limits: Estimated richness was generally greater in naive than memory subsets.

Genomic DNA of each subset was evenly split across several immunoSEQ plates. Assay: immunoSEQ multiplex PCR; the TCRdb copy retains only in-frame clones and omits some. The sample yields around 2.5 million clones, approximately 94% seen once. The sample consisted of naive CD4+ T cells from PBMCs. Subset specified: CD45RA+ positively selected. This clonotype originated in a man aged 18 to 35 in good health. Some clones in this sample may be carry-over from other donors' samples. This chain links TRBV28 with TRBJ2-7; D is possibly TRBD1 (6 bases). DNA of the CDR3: TGTGCCAGCACCGAGTTTGGGGCACAGGGATACTACGAGCAGTACTTC. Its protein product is CASTEFGAQGYYEQYF.